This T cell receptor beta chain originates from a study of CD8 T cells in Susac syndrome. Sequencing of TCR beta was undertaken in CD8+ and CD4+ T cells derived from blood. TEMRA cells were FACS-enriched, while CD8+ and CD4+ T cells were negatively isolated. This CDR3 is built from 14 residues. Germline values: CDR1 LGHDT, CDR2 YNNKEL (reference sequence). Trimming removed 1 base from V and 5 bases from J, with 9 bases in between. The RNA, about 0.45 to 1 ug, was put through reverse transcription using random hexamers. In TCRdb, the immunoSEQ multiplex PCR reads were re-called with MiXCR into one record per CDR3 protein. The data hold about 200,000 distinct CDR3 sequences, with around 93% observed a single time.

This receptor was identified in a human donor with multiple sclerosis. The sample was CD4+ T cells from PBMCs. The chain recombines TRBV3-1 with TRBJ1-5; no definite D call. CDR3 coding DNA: TGTGCCAGCAGCCAAGGGAGGGCTGATCAGCCCCAGCATTTT. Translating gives CASSQGRADQPQHF.